These 9 T cell receptor beta chains share one sample of origin, sequenced in a study of shared clonotypes between healthy human individuals. Generated by immunoSEQ multiplex PCR, the TCRdb table keeps only in-frame clones and is missing some. The table records about 470,000 clones, about 85% of them present only once. Material: PBMCs. Receptor source: a middle-aged woman in good health. Some clones in this sample may be carry-over from other donors' samples.

This clone was picked up many times. This chain joins TRBV7-9 and TRBJ2-3, with a weak D call TRBD1 (7 bases). V lost 10 bases, J lost 6 bases, and 20 bases lay in between. The CDR3 is 14 residues long. In germline, CDR1 is SEHNR, CDR2 FQNEAQ (reference sequence). CDR3 protein: CAIHDGGGKDTQYF. The CDR3 coding sequence is TGTGCCATCCACGACGGAGGGGGCAAGGATACGCAGTATTTT.

This chain joins TRBV28 and TRBJ2-3; maybe TRBD2 (5 bases). Trimming removed 3 bases from V and 6 bases from J, with 10 bases in between. This CDR3 spans 13 amino acids. CDR1 and CDR2 from the germline V gene are MDHEN and SYDVKM. CDR3 sequence (DNA): TGTGCCAGCAGTTTGCGGCCGGGGGATACGCAGTATTTT. The encoded protein is CASSLRPGDTQYF. Variable domain in full (rest from reference TRBV28 and TRBJ2-3): DVKVTQSSRYLVKRTGEKVFLECVQDMDHENMFWYRQDPGLGLRLIYFSYDVKMKEKGDIPEGYSVSREKKERFSLILESASTNQTSMYLCASSLRPGDTQYFGPGTRLTVL.

V and J are TRBV4-1 and TRBJ2-1, with a weak D call TRBD1 (6 bases). This CDR3 is built from 15 residues. In germline, CDR1 is MGHRA, CDR2 YSYEKL. The V end was cut by 0 bases, the J end by 7 bases, with 13 bases between. CDR3 in DNA: TGCGCCAGCAGCCAAGAATTGCAGGGGATTAATGAGCAGTTCTTC. Amino acid sequence: CASSQELQGINEQFF.

The chain has TRBV14 and TRBJ2-1; 7 bases map to TRBD1. The junction had 6 bases not matched to a gene; V was cut back by 4 bases and J by 0 bases. The germline CDR1 and CDR2 sequences are SGHDN and FVKESK. This CDR3 contains 16 residues. In DNA, the CDR3 is TGTGCCAGCAGCCCATTCCGGGACAGCTCCTACAATGAGCAGTTCTTC. Its translation is CASSPFRDSSYNEQFF.

The chain has TRBV7-6 and TRBJ1-3; D gene unclear. This CDR3 region has 15 residues. Germline values: CDR1 SGHVS, CDR2 FNYEAQ. Trimming stripped 0 bases from V and 4 bases from J, with 10 bases between. The CDR3: CASSLADFFGNTIYF. The CDR3 DNA reads TGTGCCAGCAGCTTAGCAGACTTTTTCGGAAACACCATATATTTT.

CDR3 in DNA: TGTGCCAGCAGCTTGATCGACACGGGACTAGCGGGCTCCACCGAGCAGTACTTC. Its protein is CASSLIDTGLAGSTEQYF. This chain connects TRBV5-4 to TRBJ2-7; 12 nucleotides match TRBD2. Germline trimming cut 1 base from V and 6 bases from J; bases unmatched to any gene: 14. This CDR3 has 18 amino acids. Germline V gene sequence: CDR1 SGHNT, CDR2 YYREEE (reference sequence). The full variable domain, rest sourced from reference TRBV5-4 and TRBJ2-7, is ETGVTQSPTHLIKTRGQQVTLRCSSQSGHNTVSWYQQALGQGPQFIFQYYREEENGRGNFPPRFSGLQFPNYSSELNVNALELDDSALYLCASSLIDTGLAGSTEQYFGPGTRLTVT.

This chain connects TRBV6-4 to TRBJ2-3, with 11 bases that match TRBD2. The CDR3 extends over 16 amino acids. CDR1 is MRHNA and CDR2 is SNTAGT in the germline V gene. V was clipped by 6 bases and J by 5 bases; unmatched bases: 10. CDR3 residues: CASSFTSGRKRDTQYF. The CDR3 DNA follows: TGTGCCAGCAGCTTTACTAGCGGGAGAAAGAGAGATACGCAGTATTTT.

The V gene is TRBV10-3, the J gene TRBJ2-7; 10 bases align to TRBD1. V shed 1 base, J shed 2 bases, and the junction held 2 bases outside the gene matches. CDR1 is ENHRY and CDR2 is SYGVKD in the germline V gene. This CDR3 contains 15 residues. The CDR3 DNA sequence: TGTGCCATCAGTGAGTGGGACAGGGGTCCCTACGAGCAGTACTTC. It yields the protein CAISEWDRGPYEQYF.

CDR3 sequence reads: CAGDRGWVAGGLGTDTQYF. CDR3 DNA sequence: TGTGCCGGGGACAGGGGCTGGGTGGCGGGAGGGCTCGGCACAGATACGCAGTATTTT. This rearrangement joins TRBV30 to TRBJ2-3; D may be TRBD1 (10 bases). The CDR3 totals 19 residues. CDR1 and CDR2 from the germline V gene are GTSNPN and SVGIG (reference sequence). Trimming removed 8 bases from V and 1 base from J, with 31 bases in between.